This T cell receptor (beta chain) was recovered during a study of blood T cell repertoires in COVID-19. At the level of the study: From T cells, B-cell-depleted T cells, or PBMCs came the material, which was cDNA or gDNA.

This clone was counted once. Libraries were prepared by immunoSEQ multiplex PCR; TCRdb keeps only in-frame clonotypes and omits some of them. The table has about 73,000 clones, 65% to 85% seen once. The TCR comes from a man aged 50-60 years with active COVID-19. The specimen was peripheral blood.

The CDR3 DNA follows: TGCGCCAGCGGGTCTCGGGGGACGTCCTACGAGCAGTACTTC. Its protein product is CASGSRGTSYEQYF. This sequence joins TRBV5-1 and TRBJ2-7, with a tentative D call TRBD2 (6 bases). Trimming stripped 7 bases from V and 1 base from J, with 15 bases between. Germline V lookup: CDR1 SGHRS, CDR2 YFSETQ. This CDR3 region has 14 residues.